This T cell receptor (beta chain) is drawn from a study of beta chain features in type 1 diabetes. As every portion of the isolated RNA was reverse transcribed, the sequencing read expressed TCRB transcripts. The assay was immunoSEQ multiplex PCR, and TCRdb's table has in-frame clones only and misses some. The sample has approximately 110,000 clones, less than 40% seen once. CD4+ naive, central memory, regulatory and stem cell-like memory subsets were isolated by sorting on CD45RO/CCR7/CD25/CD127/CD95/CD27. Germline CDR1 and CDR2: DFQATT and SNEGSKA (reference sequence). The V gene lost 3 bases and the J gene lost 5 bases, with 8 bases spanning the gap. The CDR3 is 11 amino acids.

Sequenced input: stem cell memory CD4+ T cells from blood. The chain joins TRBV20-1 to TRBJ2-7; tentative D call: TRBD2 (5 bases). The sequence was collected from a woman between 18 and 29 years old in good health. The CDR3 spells CSASGVHEQYF. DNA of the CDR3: TGCAGTGCTAGCGGGGTCCACGAGCAGTACTTC.